A selection of T cell receptor beta chains follows, all from one sample in a study of vaccination and CD4 T cells after COVID-19. These receptors' targets are unknown. MiXCR was run by TCRdb on the PCR reads, yielding one entry per CDR3 protein. The sample holds 15,000 to 25,000 distinct CDR3 sequences, roughly 50% seen once. Specimen: CD4+ T cells from blood, cultured in vitro. These receptors all stem from a human donor who had recovered from COVID-19. Each CDR3 is given with its conserved first and last residue. A D gene is named only where the DNA matches it firmly. Rows give clone size only sometimes, using once, few, many, or a class for an expanded clone.

CDR3 DNA | CDR3 protein | clone size | D gene | J gene | V gene
TGTGCCAGCAGCTTGACCAGACGGACCCAAGAGACCCAGTACTTC | CASSLTRRTQETQYF | . | . | TRBJ2-5 | TRBV5-4
TGCAGTGCTAGTGCTGCCCTCGGGGGAAAAGCTTTCTTT | CSASAALGGKAFF | . | . | TRBJ1-1 | TRBV20-1
TGTGCCAGCAGTATCGGCCGGGACAGTGAGCAGTTCTTC | CASSIGRDSEQFF | once | TRBD1 | TRBJ2-1 | TRBV12-3/TRBV12-4
TGCGCCAGCAGCCAGGTCGATGGGGAGACCCAGTACTTC | CASSQVDGETQYF | . | . | TRBJ2-5 | TRBV4-3
TGTGCCAGCAGCTTAGATTACGGGCAGCCCCAGCATTTT | CASSLDYGQPQHF | . | . | TRBJ1-5 | TRBV11-2
TGTGCCAGCAGTTCCAAACTAGTTGGTGAGCAGTTCTTC | CASSSKLVGEQFF | . | . | TRBJ2-1 | TRBV7-3
TGTGCCAGCAGATCTTCGGGACTAGCGTACGAGCAGTACTTC | CASRSSGLAYEQYF | . | TRBD2 | TRBJ2-7 | TRBV28
TGTGCCAGCAGCCGCGGGGGGGGACAAGAGACCCAGTACTTC | CASSRGGGQETQYF | . | TRBD2 | TRBJ2-5 | TRBV7-2
TGTGCCAGCAGCATTCGGGCCTTTTCACCCCTCCACTTT | CASSIRAFSPLHF | . | . | TRBJ1-6 | TRBV11-2
TGCAGTGCTGGGGAGGGGCCCGGTCAGCCCCAGCATTTT | CSAGEGPGQPQHF | . | . | TRBJ1-5 | TRBV20-1
TGTGCCAGCAGCCTTTTCCAGGGGGCGGGGAACACTGAAGCTTTCTTT | CASSLFQGAGNTEAFF | . | TRBD1 | TRBJ1-1 | TRBV6-1
TGCAGTGCTACTCCAATCCAAGAGACCCAGTACTTC | CSATPIQETQYF | . | . | TRBJ2-5 | TRBV20-1
TGTGCCAGCAGGAGAGGGACAGGGGGTAATCAGCCCCAGCATTTT | CASRRGTGGNQPQHF | few | TRBD1 | TRBJ1-5 | TRBV2
TGTGCCAGCAGCTTGGGCAGCTCCTATAATTCACCCCTCCACTTT | CASSLGSSYNSPLHF | few | . | TRBJ1-6 | TRBV11-3
TGTGCCAGCAGCCGGGGGTGGGAGACCCAGTACTTC | CASSRGWETQYF | few | . | TRBJ2-5 | TRBV7-8
TGTGCCAGGATCGCATTCCGGGACAGTAGCAATCAGCCCCAGCATTTT | CARIAFRDSSNQPQHF | once | TRBD1 | TRBJ1-5 | TRBV19
TGCAGTGCTAGAGATCCGGACAGGGGAATCGCTGAAGCTTTCTTT | CSARDPDRGIAEAFF | few | TRBD1 | TRBJ1-1 | TRBV20-1
TGTGCCAGCAGCTTAGATGGCAGGGAAGGGAGCACTGAAGCTTTCTTT | CASSLDGREGSTEAFF | . | . | TRBJ1-1 | TRBV11-3
TGTGCCAGCAGGTGGGGCAGAGATCAGCCCCAGCATTTT | CASRWGRDQPQHF | . | . | TRBJ1-5 | TRBV6-1
TGTGCCAGCAGGGTAGATACTAACTATGGCTACACCTTC | CASRVDTNYGYTF | . | . | TRBJ1-2 | TRBV6-1
TGCAGTGCTAGAGTTTTGGGATTAAGCAATCAGCCCCAGCATTTT | CSARVLGLSNQPQHF | . | . | TRBJ1-5 | TRBV20-1
TGTGCCAGCAGCTTATCTTGGCCCTTACAAGAGACCCAGTACTTC | CASSLSWPLQETQYF | . | . | TRBJ2-5 | TRBV7-9
TGCAGTGCTAGAGATCGGGACAGGGACACCGGGGAGCTGTTTTTT | CSARDRDRDTGELFF | . | TRBD1 | TRBJ2-2 | TRBV20-1
TGTGCCAGCATGTCCAAATCATTAAGCTCTGGGGCCAACGTCCTGACTTTC | CASMSKSLSSGANVLTF | . | . | TRBJ2-6 | TRBV2
TGTGCCAGTAGTATAGTAGTCGCAGAGACCCAGTACTTC | CASSIVVAETQYF | few | . | TRBJ2-5 | TRBV19
TGTGCCAGCAGCCGCCGGGCCGGGGGGAGCGGGACCTACGAGCAGTACTTC | CASSRRAGGSGTYEQYF | few | TRBD2 | TRBJ2-7 | TRBV5-4
TGTGCCAGCAAACGCGGGTGGGATCGGCCCCAGCATTTT | CASKRGWDRPQHF | . | . | TRBJ1-5 | TRBV2
TGCAGTGCCCCCGGCAGGGGTCTCTCACCCCTCCACTTT | CSAPGRGLSPLHF | . | . | TRBJ1-6 | TRBV20-1
TGCAGTGCTAGAGTGACAGATAGGAACTATGGCTACACCTTC | CSARVTDRNYGYTF | few | . | TRBJ1-2 | TRBV20-1
TGTGCCAGCAGCCAAGGACAGGGGGATGGCTACACCTTC | CASSQGQGDGYTF | few | TRBD1 | TRBJ1-2 | TRBV6-2/TRBV6-3
TGCAGTGCTAGACCCGCCCCTGGGTATACGCAGTATTTT | CSARPAPGYTQYF | . | . | TRBJ2-3 | TRBV20-1
TGTGCCAGCAGCCGGGGGCAGCAAGAGACCCAGTACTTC | CASSRGQQETQYF | . | . | TRBJ2-5 | TRBV11-2
TGTGCCAGCAGCTTAGCCAGGTCCTACGAGCAGTACTTC | CASSLARSYEQYF | . | . | TRBJ2-7 | TRBV7-2
TGTGCCAGCAGCCCTAGCGGGGGGGCGGGGACAGATACGCAGTATTTT | CASSPSGGAGTDTQYF | few | TRBD2 | TRBJ2-3 | TRBV25-1
TGTGCCAGTAGTGTACAGGCTACCTCCTCTGGAAACACCATATATTTT | CASSVQATSSGNTIYF | . | . | TRBJ1-3 | TRBV19
TGTGCCAGCAGTTCTACTACAGGGTCGTGGGGCAAAAACATTCAGTACTTC | CASSSTTGSWGKNIQYF | . | . | TRBJ2-4 | TRBV27
TGCAGTGCTAGAGACGGACTAGCCAAAAACATTCAGTACTTC | CSARDGLAKNIQYF | . | . | TRBJ2-4 | TRBV20-1
TGTGCCAGCAGCTGGAAAGACAGGGCCAACTATGGCTACACCTTC | CASSWKDRANYGYTF | . | TRBD1 | TRBJ1-2 | TRBV5-8
TGTGCCAGCAGCTTAACGGCGGGGGCTGAGACCCAGTACTTC | CASSLTAGAETQYF | . | . | TRBJ2-5 | TRBV11-3
TGTGCCAGCAGTTACTCGAGGAGTCAGCCCCAGCATTTT | CASSYSRSQPQHF | . | . | TRBJ1-5 | TRBV6-5
TGTGCCAGCAGTTACTCCGCGGGGGGGCTAGATACGCAGTATTTT | CASSYSAGGLDTQYF | few | TRBD2 | TRBJ2-3 | TRBV6-2/TRBV6-3
TGTGCCAGCAGTGCTCGGTTTGACACTGAAGCTTTCTTT | CASSARFDTEAFF | few | . | TRBJ1-1 | TRBV2